This T cell receptor beta chain was observed in a study of cytomegalovirus exposure and HLA in healthy donors. Study background: About 85 million unique TCRs from HLA-typed donors were held in an early release of data.

The PCR employed 60 Vbeta primers together with 13 Jbeta primers. This table comes from immunoSEQ multiplex PCR, and its TCRdb copy is limited to in-frame clones, with some not included. The sample lists about 61,000 clones; more than 60% were seen once. The CDR3 consists of 15 residues. The germline gives CDR1 LNHNV, CDR2 YYDKDF (reference sequence). This clone was observed a few times. An end of the junction differs from the germline gene, which may be a read error. This sequence joins TRBV15 and TRBJ2-5; TRBD1 matches at 8 bases. The clonotype was recovered from a man aged 45 to 65 in good health and CMV-seropositive. The material sequenced was PBMCs. The CDR3 DNA is TGTGCCACCCGTTTCCAGGGGGCGCCTGGGGAGACCCCGTACTTC. Translated: CATRFQGAPGETPYF.